The 2 T cell receptor beta chains in this list originate from one sample, sequenced in a study of spatial heterogeneity in lung cancer. TCRdb independently ran MiXCR on the 5' RACE reads; one entry per CDR3 protein. The sample yields approximately 39,000 distinct CDR3 sequences, about 7% seen once. The time point was: sample taken at primary tumor resection. The sample in question was PBMCs, obtained at surgery. The receptors originated from a female donor with early-stage non-small cell lung cancer.

The rearrangement links TRBV2 to TRBJ2-5, with TRBD2 matching 7 bases. CDR1 is SNHLY and CDR2 is FYNNEI in the germline V gene. Germline trimming cut 5 bases from V and 3 bases from J; bases unmatched to any gene: 6. The CDR3 covers 14 residues. The CDR3 DNA follows: TGTGCCAGCAGTTGGGGACTAAAGGAAGAGACCCAGTACTTC. As protein: CASSWGLKEETQYF.

There are many counts of this clonotype. The chain links TRBV6-5 to TRBJ2-3; 9 positions match TRBD2. The germline CDR1 and CDR2 sequences are MNHEY and SVGAGI. CDR3 length: 19 residues. V shed 4 bases, J shed 3 bases, and the junction held 17 bases outside the gene matches. Here the CDR3 reads CASSLNPGASGARTDTQYF. DNA for the CDR3: TGTGCCAGCAGTTTAAACCCCGGGGCTAGCGGGGCAAGAACAGATACGCAGTATTTT.